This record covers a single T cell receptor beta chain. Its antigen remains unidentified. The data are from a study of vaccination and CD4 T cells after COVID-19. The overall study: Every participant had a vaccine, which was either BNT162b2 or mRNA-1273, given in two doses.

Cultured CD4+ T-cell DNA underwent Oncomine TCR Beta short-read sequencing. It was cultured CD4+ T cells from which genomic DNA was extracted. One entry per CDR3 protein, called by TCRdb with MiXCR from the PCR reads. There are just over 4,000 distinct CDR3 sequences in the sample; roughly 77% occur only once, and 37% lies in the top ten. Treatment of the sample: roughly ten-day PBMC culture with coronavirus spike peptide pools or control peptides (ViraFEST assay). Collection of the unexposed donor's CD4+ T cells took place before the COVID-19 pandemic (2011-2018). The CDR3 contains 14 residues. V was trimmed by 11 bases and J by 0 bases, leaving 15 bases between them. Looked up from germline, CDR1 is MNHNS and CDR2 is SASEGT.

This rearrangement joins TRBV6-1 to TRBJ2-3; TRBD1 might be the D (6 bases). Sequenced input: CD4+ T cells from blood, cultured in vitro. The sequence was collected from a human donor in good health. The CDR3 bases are TGTGCCGTTGGAAGGACAGCTAGCACAGATACGCAGTATTTT. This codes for CAVGRTASTDTQYF.